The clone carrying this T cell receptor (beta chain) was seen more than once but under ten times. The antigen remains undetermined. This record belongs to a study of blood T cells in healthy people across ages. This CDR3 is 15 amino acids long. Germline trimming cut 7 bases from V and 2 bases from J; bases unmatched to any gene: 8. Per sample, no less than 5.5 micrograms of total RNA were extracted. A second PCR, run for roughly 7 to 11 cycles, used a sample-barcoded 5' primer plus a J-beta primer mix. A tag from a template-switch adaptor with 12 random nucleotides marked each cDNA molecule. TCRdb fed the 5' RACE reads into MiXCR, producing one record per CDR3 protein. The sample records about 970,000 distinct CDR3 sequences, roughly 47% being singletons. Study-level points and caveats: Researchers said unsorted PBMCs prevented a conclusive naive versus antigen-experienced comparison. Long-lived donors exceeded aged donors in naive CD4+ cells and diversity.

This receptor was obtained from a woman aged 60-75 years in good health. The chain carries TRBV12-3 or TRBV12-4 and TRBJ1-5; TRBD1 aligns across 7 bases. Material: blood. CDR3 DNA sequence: TGTGCCAGCACTCATAACACAGGGGGCAATCAGCCCCAGCATTTT. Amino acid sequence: CASTHNTGGNQPQHF.